The 18 T cell receptor beta chains reported below all come from one sample, sequenced in a study of blood T cell repertoires in COVID-19. Method: immunoSEQ multiplex PCR; TCRdb's copy keeps in-frame clones and lacks some. In the table there are roughly 390,000 clones, 85% of which are singletons. The sample was peripheral blood. Receptors were obtained from a woman aged 18-29 years with acute or convalescent COVID-19.

The sample holds one count of this clone. The chain joins TRBV2 to TRBJ1-3, with 7 bases lining up with TRBD1. CDR1 SNHLY and CDR2 FYNNEI come from the germline V gene. V lost 6 bases, J lost 2 bases, and 10 bases stayed unmatched. This CDR3 region has 16 residues. The CDR3 is CASRPRFTGAGNTIYF. The CDR3 coding sequence is TGTGCCAGCAGGCCTAGATTCACAGGGGCTGGAAACACCATATATTTT.

In DNA form, the CDR3 reads TGCGCCAGCAGCTTCCAGGGGAAAGTAAATGAGCAGTTCTTC. Translating gives CASSFQGKVNEQFF. The rearrangement joins TRBV5-1 to TRBJ2-1; the D gene is possibly TRBD1 (6 bases). The germline gives CDR1 SGHRS, CDR2 YFSETQ. The V end was cut by 2 bases, the J end by 7 bases, with 13 bases between. The CDR3 contains 14 residues.

The chain links TRBV7-3 to TRBJ1-2, with 7 positions matching TRBD1. In germline, CDR1 is SGHTA, CDR2 FQGTGA. This CDR3 has 14 amino acids. With V trimmed by 6 bases and J by 6 bases, 10 bases remained unmatched. The DNA of the CDR3 is TGTGCCAGCAGTCTACAGGGGTTTAAAGATGGCTACACCTTC. Residues: CASSLQGFKDGYTF.

V gene TRBV6-6 combines with J gene TRBJ1-1, with D perhaps matching TRBD1 (5 bases). The germline CDR1 and CDR2 sequences are MNHNY and SVGAGI (reference sequence). With 6 bases removed from V and 3 bases from J, the gap between germline ends came to 14 bases. CDR3 length equals 14 residues. The DNA for the CDR3 is TGTGCCAGCAGCTCCATGGGGGGTGACACTGAAGCTTTCTTT. This translates into CASSSMGGDTEAFF.

The rearrangement uses TRBV19 and TRBJ1-1; D not resolved. The length of the CDR3 is 16 residues. Germline CDR1 and CDR2: LNHDA and SQIVND (reference sequence). V was pared by 2 bases and J by 10 bases, with 23 bases between. The CDR3 DNA is TGTGCCAGTAGTATATCCCCCGGTGAACTAGGACGGTCAGCTTTCTTT. It codes for CASSISPGELGRSAFF.

This clone was seen only once. The genes are TRBV3-1 (or the pseudogene TRBV3-2) and TRBJ2-3, with D possibly matching TRBD2 (6 bases). Looked up from germline, CDR1 is LGHDT and CDR2 is YNNKEL (reference sequence). Trimming cost V 0 bases and J 2 bases, with 18 bases left between them. CDR3 length: 18 amino acids. The CDR3 spells CASSQETIGTFYTDTQYF. In DNA form, the CDR3 reads TGTGCCAGCAGCCAAGAGACTATCGGGACTTTTTACACAGATACGCAGTATTTT.

V is TRBV28 and J is TRBJ1-4; no clear D gene. Trimming took 2 bases from V and 5 from J, leaving 6 bases between them. Germline CDR1 is MDHEN and CDR2 is SYDVKM. CDR3 length equals 13 residues. DNA for the CDR3: TGTGCCAGCAGTTTACCTAGAAATGAAAAACTGTTTTTT. It encodes CASSLPRNEKLFF.

V usage is TRBV3-1 (or the pseudogene TRBV3-2) and J usage is TRBJ2-3; 12 bases line up with TRBD2. The CDR3 sequence is 16 residues long. V shed 0 bases and J 6 bases; nucleotides not matched to a gene: 4. Germline V lookup: CDR1 LGHDT, CDR2 YNNKEL (reference sequence). The CDR3: CASSQEASGGVDTQYF. Written as DNA, the CDR3 is TGTGCCAGCAGCCAAGAGGCTAGCGGGGGGGTTGATACGCAGTATTTT.

V and J are TRBV9 and TRBJ2-3; TRBD1 matches at 10 bases. Germline V CDR1 and CDR2: SGDLS, YYNGEE. Trimming cost V 0 bases and J 4 bases; bases outside gene matches: 8. This CDR3 is built from 17 residues. The CDR3 protein is CASSVAGGTGVADTQYF. Here the CDR3 DNA reads TGTGCCAGCAGCGTAGCGGGGGGGACAGGGGTCGCAGATACGCAGTATTTT.

As to this clone: Other DNA sequences in this sample translate to the same CDR3. The rearrangement uses TRBV2 and TRBJ1-1, with 7 bases that match TRBD1. CDR3 size: 13 residues. Looked up from germline, CDR1 is SNHLY and CDR2 is FYNNEI. J gave up 1 base and V 8 bases, and 4 bases lay outside the gene matches. The CDR3 here is CASSGTANTEAFF. The CDR3 nucleotides are TGTGCCAGCTCTGGGACAGCGAACACTGAAGCTTTCTTT. Variable domain in full (rest from reference TRBV2 and TRBJ1-1): EPEVTQTPSHQVTQMGQEVILRCVPISNHLYFYWYRQILGQKVEFLVSFYNNEISEKSEIFDDQFSVERPDGSNFTLKIRSTKLEDSAMYFCASSGTANTEAFFGQGTRLTVV.

At least ten counts were recorded for this clone. The rearrangement joins TRBV4-1 to TRBJ2-2; the match to TRBD2 covers 13 bases. This CDR3 comprises 16 residues. Germline CDR1 is MGHRA and CDR2 is YSYEKL. After removal of 5 bases from V and 0 bases from J, the junction contained 0 bases not matched to a gene. The CDR3 region has the DNA TGCGCCAGCAGCGGACTAGCGGGAGCGAACACCGGGGAGCTGTTTTTT. This translates into CASSGLAGANTGELFF.

V usage is TRBV7-9 and J usage is TRBJ2-7, with D possibly TRBD2 on 6 matching bases. Trimming removed 5 bases from V and 5 bases from J, with 16 bases in between. Germline values: CDR1 SEHNR, CDR2 FQNEAQ (reference sequence). CDR3 size: 14 residues. The CDR3 loop is CASSPPGRSDEQYF. CDR3 coding DNA: TGTGCCAGCAGCCCCCCGGGGAGGAGCGACGAGCAGTACTTC.

V and J are TRBV28 and TRBJ1-4; 9 nucleotides agree with TRBD1. Trimming at V came to 7 bases and at J to 7 bases, leaving 13 bases not matched to a gene. CDR1 and CDR2 from the germline V gene are MDHEN and SYDVKM. CDR3 length: 16 amino acids. CDR3 region: CASTLLPGQGSEKLFF. The CDR3 DNA reads TGTGCCAGCACCCTCCTTCCGGGACAGGGAAGTGAAAAACTGTTTTTT. Looking up the rest from reference TRBV28 and TRBJ1-4 gives the full variable domain: DVKVTQSSRYLVKRTGEKVFLECVQDMDHENMFWYRQDPGLGLRLIYFSYDVKMKEKGDIPEGYSVSREKKERFSLILESASTNQTSMYLCASTLLPGQGSEKLFFGSGTQLSVL.

The V gene is TRBV3-1 (or the pseudogene TRBV3-2), the J gene TRBJ2-2; maybe TRBD2 (6 bases). The V end was cut by 4 bases, the J end by 1 base, with 13 bases between. The CDR3 is 16 amino acids. Germline CDR1 reads LGHDT; CDR2 reads YNNKEL (reference sequence). This chain's CDR3 is CASSPAGTLNTGELFF. The CDR3 DNA reads as TGTGCCAGCAGCCCCGCGGGGACTTTGAACACCGGGGAGCTGTTTTTT.

The V call is TRBV6-5, the J call TRBJ2-1; possible D gene TRBD2, 5 bases. Trimming removed 2 bases at V and 8 bases at J, with 7 bases between. This CDR3 spans 12 amino acids. Germline CDR1 reads MNHEY; CDR2 reads SVGAGI. CDR3 bases: TGTGCCAGCAGTTACGGCGGGTATGAGCAGTTCTTC. Protein: CASSYGGYEQFF.

The chain is built from TRBV7-9 and TRBJ2-7, with D possibly matching TRBD1 (6 bases). Trimming stripped 5 bases from V and 4 bases from J, with 18 bases between. The length of the CDR3 is 15 residues. Germline V gene sequence: CDR1 SEHNR, CDR2 FQNEAQ (reference sequence). The CDR3 is CASSPRQVLGYEQYF. The DNA for the CDR3 is TGTGCCAGCAGCCCTCGACAGGTTCTGGGTTACGAGCAGTACTTC.

In this sample, this clone turned up a few times. The J gene is TRBJ1-4, the V gene TRBV4-2, with unresolved D. V lost 4 bases to trimming and J lost 5 bases, with 11 bases between them. The CDR3 has 14 residues. Per germline, CDR1 LGHNA and CDR2 YNFKEQ. The CDR3 here is CASSPTEGNEKLFF. CDR3 coding DNA: TGTGCCAGCAGCCCCACGGAGGGAAATGAAAAACTGTTTTTT.

V gene TRBV24-1 combines with J gene TRBJ2-5, with 8 bases identical to TRBD1. V shed 3 bases and J 4 bases; nucleotides not matched to a gene: 6. The CDR3 contains 15 residues. The germline CDR1 and CDR2 sequences are KGHDR and SFDVKD. The CDR3 nucleotides are TGTGCCACCAGTGATCCCAGGGGGCCGGGAGAGACCCAGTACTTC. This codes for CATSDPRGPGETQYF.